This T cell receptor beta chain was retrieved from a study of T-cell reconstitution after alpha-beta-depleted transplantation in children. This clonotype was observed once. No antigen is known for it. Researchers prepared the TCRbeta library using unique molecular identifiers, the study reports. Each CDR3 protein is one row after TCRdb ran MiXCR on the PCR reads. The sample yields some 150,000 distinct CDR3 sequences, 8.5% to 10% seen once. CDR3 length: 15 amino acids. Trimming took 0 bases from V and 0 from J, leaving 12 bases between them. Germline V gives CDR1 GTSNPN, CDR2 SVGIG (reference sequence). Study-wide points: T-cell counts and diversity at one year following transplant were attributed mainly to newly produced T cells.

This clonotype was obtained from a female patient between 2 and 10 years old who had a stem cell transplant for congenital amegakaryocytic thrombocytopenia, so the T cells may come from the graft donor. The V gene is TRBV30, the J gene TRBJ2-7; tentative D call: TRBD2 (6 bases). Sequenced here: PBMCs, mostly from graft donor cells, sampled 180 days after TCRalphabeta/CD19-depleted stem cell transplant. The CDR3 sequence: CAWSVGAGNSYEQYF. DNA of the CDR3: TGTGCCTGGAGTGTTGGCGCGGGAAACTCCTACGAGCAGTACTTC.